A selection of T cell receptor beta chains follows, all from one sample in a study of siplizumab effects on memory and regulatory T cells. TCRdb's copy holds only in-frame clones and misses some; the assay was immunoSEQ multiplex PCR. Among 70,000 to 100,000 clones listed, around 97% were seen once. Sample: naive CD4+ T cells sorted from blood. Receptor source: a human donor in good health. Each CDR3 is given with its conserved first and last residue. D genes are given only for firm matches. Not every row has a clone size; where given, it reads once, few, many or a size class.

V gene: TRBV28; J gene: TRBJ1-4; clone size: .; D gene: .; CDR3 protein: CAGGGGLNEKLFF; CDR3 DNA: TGTGCCGGCGGTGGGGGCTTAAATGAAAAACTGTTTTTT
V gene: TRBV6-1; J gene: TRBJ2-6; clone size: .; D gene: .; CDR3 protein: CASMAQVAGANVLTF; CDR3 DNA: TGTGCCAGCATGGCTCAGGTGGCTGGGGCCAACGTCCTGACTTTC
V gene: TRBV11-1; J gene: TRBJ2-4; clone size: .; D gene: TRBD1; CDR3 protein: CASSLDRGNIQYF; CDR3 DNA: TGTGCCAGCAGCCTGGACAGGGGAAACATTCAGTACTTC
V gene: TRBV7-9; J gene: TRBJ2-4; clone size: .; D gene: .; CDR3 protein: CASSLEGARGDIQYF; CDR3 DNA: TGTGCCAGCAGCTTAGAAGGGGCTCGGGGAGACATTCAGTACTTC
V gene: TRBV2; J gene: TRBJ2-6; clone size: .; D gene: .; CDR3 protein: CAGSSGANVLTF; CDR3 DNA: TGTGCCGGGTCCTCTGGGGCCAACGTCCTGACTTTC
V gene: TRBV30; J gene: TRBJ2-1; clone size: .; D gene: .; CDR3 protein: CAWSPNVHNEQFF; CDR3 DNA: TGTGCCTGGAGCCCAAACGTACACAATGAGCAGTTCTTC
V gene: TRBV7-3; J gene: TRBJ1-5; clone size: once; D gene: TRBD1; CDR3 protein: CASSLDRGSNQPQHF; CDR3 DNA: TGTGCCAGCAGCTTGGACAGGGGAAGCAATCAGCCCCAGCATTTT
V gene: TRBV6-5; J gene: TRBJ1-2; clone size: .; D gene: TRBD1; CDR3 protein: CASSYRGRNYGYTF; CDR3 DNA: TGTGCCAGCAGTTATAGGGGGCGGAATTATGGCTACACCTTC
V gene: TRBV23-1; J gene: TRBJ2-4; clone size: .; D gene: TRBD2; CDR3 protein: CASSQRGGTQLVAKSGAKNIQYF; CDR3 DNA: TGCGCCAGCAGTCAAAGGGGAGGGACCCAACTAGTGGCAAAAAGTGGAGCCAAAAACATTCAGTACTTC
V gene: TRBV20-1; J gene: TRBJ1-2; clone size: .; D gene: .; CDR3 protein: CSANYGYTF; CDR3 DNA: TGCAGTGCTAACTATGGCTACACCTTC
V gene: TRBV27; J gene: TRBJ2-7; clone size: .; D gene: .; CDR3 protein: CASSFGLRGAQGEQYF; CDR3 DNA: TGTGCCAGCAGTTTTGGTCTTCGGGGGGCGCAGGGCGAGCAGTACTTC